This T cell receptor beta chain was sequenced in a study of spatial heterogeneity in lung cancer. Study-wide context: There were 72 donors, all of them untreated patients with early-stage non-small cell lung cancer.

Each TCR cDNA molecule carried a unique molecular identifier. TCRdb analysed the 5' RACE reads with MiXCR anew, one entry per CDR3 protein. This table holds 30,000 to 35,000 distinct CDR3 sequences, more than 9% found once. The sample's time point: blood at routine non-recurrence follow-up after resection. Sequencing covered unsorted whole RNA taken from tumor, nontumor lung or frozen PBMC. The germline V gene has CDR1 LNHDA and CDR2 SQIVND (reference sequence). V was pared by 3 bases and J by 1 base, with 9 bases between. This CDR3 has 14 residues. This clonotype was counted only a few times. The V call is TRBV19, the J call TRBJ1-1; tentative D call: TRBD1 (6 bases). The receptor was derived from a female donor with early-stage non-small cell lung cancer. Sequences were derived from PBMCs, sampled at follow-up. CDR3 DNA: TGTGCCAGTAGTATGGACAGTCAGAACACTGAAGCTTTCTTT. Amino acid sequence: CASSMDSQNTEAFF.